Reported below is one T cell receptor (beta chain). Sequencing used immunoSEQ multiplex PCR; TCRdb keeps in-frame clones, though not all of them. The data contain 110,000 or so clones, 75% to 95% of them singletons. The data derive from a study of T cells after somatic rescue of genetic block. CDR3 length: 17 amino acids. The clonotype comes from a woman aged 18-35 years. Sequencing input: peripheral blood mononuclear cells (PBMCs). The rearrangement links TRBV21-1 to TRBJ1-1. TRBV21-1 is annotated as a pseudogene. The CDR3 DNA is TGTGCCAGCAGCACTACTCCCAGGGAAGGAGGTAACACTGAAGCTTTCTTT. It specifies CASSTTPREGGNTEAFF.